This T cell receptor beta chain was captured by sequencing in a study of blood T cell repertoires in COVID-19. The Seattle patients, enrolled during active infection, were followed longitudinally. Some clones are missing from TCRdb's copy, which holds only in-frame ones; the method was immunoSEQ multiplex PCR. The sample has over 150,000 clones, more than 70% seen once. The CDR3 covers 15 residues. Germline CDR1 and CDR2: MNHEY and SVGEGT. V lost 6 bases, J lost 3 bases, and 7 bases stayed unmatched. The sample was peripheral blood. The rearrangement uses TRBV6-2 or TRBV6-3 and TRBJ2-7; 11 nucleotides match TRBD2. The receptor was isolated from a middle-aged man with COVID-19, enrolled during active disease. This CDR3 reads CASSRTSGGRYEQYF. DNA for the CDR3: TGTGCCAGCAGCCGCACTAGCGGGGGACGCTACGAGCAGTACTTC.